Listed here are 27 T cell receptor beta chains from one sample, sequenced in a study of Ad26.COV2.S vaccination and SARS-CoV-2 variants (dated by TCRdb to the early 2020s). The treatment or condition label for this specimen denotes: around 19 received Ad26.COV2.S at low or high dose, single or two shots; about 5 received placebo; per-sample allocation not given. For vaccine and placebo recipients, repertoires were sequenced using samples collected on day 63 after the first injection. Libraries were built with the immunoSEQ multiplex PCR assay. The table was pulled from immuneACCESS by TCRdb, which kept in-frame rearrangements only. Such tables lose some clones; where checked, under half of the loss comes from unresolved V genes, and the rest has no known cause. This sample has hundreds of thousands of clones in its table, and about 89% of those were observed once. Of the sample, about 1.5% falls within the top ten clones.

The sequenced sample was peripheral blood, obtained in a trial of Ad26.COV2.S vaccine versus placebo. These receptors all come from a person between 18 and 60 years old who received the Ad26.COV2.S COVID-19 vaccine or a placebo.

This chain connects TRBV5-8 to TRBJ2-7, with no clear D. V lost 4 bases to trimming and J lost 6 bases, with 17 bases between them. The CDR3 loop spans 14 amino acids. CDR1 and CDR2 (germline): SGHTS, YDEGEE. The CDR3 spells CASSRRATASEQYF. Written as DNA, the CDR3 is TGTGCCAGCAGCCGCCGGGCTACGGCGTCCGAGCAGTACTTC.

The chain combines TRBV27 with TRBJ1-5, with TRBD1 matching 8 bases. From germline, CDR1 is MNHEY and CDR2 SMNVEV (reference sequence). After removal of 5 bases from V and 3 bases from J, the junction contained 6 bases not matched to a gene. The CDR3 covers 15 residues. CDR3 sequence: CASSTGTGLNQPQHF. The CDR3 DNA sequence: TGTGCCAGCAGTACCGGGACAGGCCTCAATCAGCCCCAGCATTTT.

This clone appeared a single time. This chain connects TRBV30 to TRBJ1-2; D is unclear. This CDR3 contains 12 residues. CDR1 and CDR2 from the germline V gene are GTSNPN and SVGIG (reference sequence). V was pared by 1 base and J by 10 bases, with 13 bases between. CDR3 nucleotide sequence: TGTGCCTGGAGTGAGGCCCCGGTGTTCTACACCTTC. It codes for CAWSEAPVFYTF.

The CDR3 is CASGFSGTGDHNEQFF. In nucleotides, the CDR3 is TGTGCTAGTGGTTTCTCCGGGACAGGGGACCACAATGAGCAGTTCTTC. V gene TRBV12-5 combines with J gene TRBJ2-1; 10 bases line up with TRBD1. The V and J ends lost 3 bases and 5 bases, in that order; junction bases with no gene match: 7. The CDR3 loop spans 16 amino acids. Germline CDR1 reads LGHNT; CDR2 reads FRNRAP.

The J gene is TRBJ2-1, the V gene TRBV4-1, with a weak D call TRBD1 (6 bases). This CDR3 is 13 amino acids long. Trimming removed 1 base at V and 10 bases at J, with 11 bases between. Germline assignment: CDR1 MGHRA and CDR2 YSYEKL. CDR3 protein: CASSQGTVREQFF. The CDR3, as DNA: TGCGCCAGCAGCCAAGGGACAGTTCGAGAGCAGTTCTTC.

The chain uses TRBV10-3 and TRBJ1-5; 8 nucleotides align to TRBD1. CDR3 length: 14 residues. The germline V gene encodes CDR1 ENHRY and CDR2 SYGVKD. The DNA of the CDR3 is TGTCGGTCCCGGGACAGGATTATTAATCAGCCCCAGCATTTT. Amino acid sequence: CRSRDRIINQPQHF.

The CDR3 sequence is CASSLGQGAAQPQHF. The CDR3 DNA follows: TGTGCCAGCAGCTTAGGACAGGGGGCGGCTCAGCCCCAGCATTTT. This chain connects TRBV7-6 to TRBJ1-5; 10 bases match TRBD1. Unmatched junction bases numbered 3, after V lost 1 base and J lost 6 bases. The CDR3 length is 15 residues. CDR1 and CDR2 from the germline V gene are SGHVS and FNYEAQ.

The chain carries TRBV3-1 (or the pseudogene TRBV3-2) and TRBJ2-5; TRBD2 matches 11 bases. Germline CDR1 LGHDT, CDR2 YNNKEL (reference sequence). The CDR3 loop spans 15 amino acids. V was pared by 1 base and J by 4 bases, with 2 bases of the junction left unmatched. The CDR3 DNA sequence: TGTGCCAGCAGCCAAGGACTAGCGGGGTCAGAGACCCAGTACTTC. This sequence encodes CASSQGLAGSETQYF.

The CDR3 loop reads CASSSDSAGGETQYF. Written as DNA, the CDR3 is TGTGCCAGTAGTTCGGACTCAGCGGGAGGAGAGACCCAGTACTTC. This chain joins TRBV19 and TRBJ2-5; 9 bases are a match to TRBD2. This CDR3 is 15 amino acids long. Germline V CDR1 and CDR2: LNHDA, SQIVND (reference sequence). V shed 5 bases and J 4 bases; nucleotides not matched to a gene: 8.

The genes are TRBV19 and TRBJ1-5; tentative D call: TRBD1 (5 bases). The germline gives CDR1 LNHDA, CDR2 SQIVND (reference sequence). V dropped 4 bases and J dropped 6 bases, with 10 bases sitting between them. The CDR3 contains 13 residues. The CDR3 sequence: CASSTQGTQPQHF. The CDR3 coding sequence is TGTGCCAGTAGTACCCAGGGAACTCAGCCCCAGCATTTT.

This rearrangement joins TRBV3-1 (or the pseudogene TRBV3-2) to TRBJ2-5; D gene unclear. This CDR3 spans 13 amino acids. The V end lost 3 bases, the J end lost 5 bases, and 10 bases lay between the germline ends. From germline, CDR1 is LGHDT and CDR2 YNNKEL (reference sequence). CDR3 protein: CASSQVEEETQYF. The CDR3 DNA is TGTGCCAGCAGCCAGGTAGAGGAGGAGACCCAGTACTTC.

The chain has TRBV7-9 and TRBJ2-1, with D perhaps matching TRBD1 (6 bases). Germline lookup yields CDR1 SEHNR and CDR2 FQNEAQ (reference sequence). The V gene lost 5 bases and the J gene lost 10 bases, with 18 bases spanning the gap. There are 14 residues in the CDR3. The CDR3 sequence is CASSPGGAGEEQFF. As DNA, the CDR3 is TGTGCCAGCAGCCCCGGTGGGGCAGGGGAAGAGCAGTTCTTC.

This clone was observed a single time. This chain connects TRBV6-1 to TRBJ1-1; 7 bases are a match to TRBD1. Germline assignment: CDR1 MNHNS and CDR2 SASEGT. V dropped 3 bases and J dropped 2; count of bases not matched to a gene: 6. The CDR3 is 15 amino acids. CDR3 residues: CASSEKGGANTEAFF. For the CDR3, the DNA is TGTGCCAGCAGTGAGAAAGGGGGCGCAAACACTGAAGCTTTCTTT.

This clone has a single count. This rearrangement joins TRBV7-2 to TRBJ2-3, with 8 bases identical to TRBD2. CDR1 and CDR2 from the germline V gene are SGHTA and FQGNSA. This CDR3 spans 17 amino acids. J was trimmed by 6 bases and V by 5 bases; bases with no gene match: 16. The CDR3 spells CASSVRGLGNTRDTQYF. For the CDR3, the DNA is TGTGCCAGCAGCGTTAGGGGACTAGGGAACACAAGGGATACGCAGTATTTT.

CDR3 DNA: TGTGCCAGCTCACCGGAAGGACAGGCCTACAATGAGCAGTTCTTC. Translated: CASSPEGQAYNEQFF. The chain employs TRBV18 and TRBJ2-1; 7 bases align to TRBD1. The CDR3 totals 15 residues. Germline CDR1 reads KGHSH; CDR2 reads LQKENI. V was pared by 3 bases and J by 2 bases, with 4 bases of the junction left unmatched.

The chain is built from TRBV5-1 and TRBJ2-5, with 8 bases fitting TRBD1. CDR1 and CDR2 (germline): SGHRS, YFSETQ. V dropped 4 bases and J dropped 5; count of bases not matched to a gene: 7. The CDR3 length is 14 residues. CDR3 amino acids: CASSTGQGFETQYF. For the CDR3, the DNA is TGCGCCAGCAGCACTGGACAGGGATTCGAGACCCAGTACTTC.

This chain connects TRBV18 to TRBJ1-1; D is perhaps TRBD1 (6 bases). V was pared by 5 bases and J by 7 bases, with 8 bases between. This CDR3 has 11 residues. Germline V gene data show CDR1 as KGHSH and CDR2 as LQKENI. The CDR3 coding sequence is TGTGCCAGCTCAGACAGGATTGAAGCTTTCTTT. It yields the protein CASSDRIEAFF.

This clone was picked up one time. V usage is TRBV23-1 and J usage is TRBJ1-2; 7 bases fit TRBD1. TRBV23-1 is treated as an ORF (open reading frame) with a function not yet certain. This CDR3 has 14 residues. The V and J ends lost 0 bases and 8 bases, in that order; junction bases with no gene match: 6. DNA for the CDR3: TGCGCCAGCAGTCAATCGGAGGGGGCTCGAGGCTACACCTTC. This codes for CASSQSEGARGYTF.

The chain recombines TRBV5-6 with TRBJ2-3, with 9 bases matching TRBD2. CDR3 length: 15 amino acids. V lost 0 bases to trimming and J lost 5 bases; unmatched junction nucleotides: 4. Germline V gives CDR1 SGHDT, CDR2 YYEEEE. The CDR3 loop is CASSLAGLAQDTQYF. CDR3 sequence (DNA): TGTGCCAGCAGCTTGGCCGGACTAGCGCAAGATACGCAGTATTTT. The full variable domain, rest sourced from reference TRBV5-6 and TRBJ2-3, is DAGVTQSPTHLIKTRGQQVTLRCSPKSGHDTVSWYQQALGQGPQFIFQYYEEEERQRGNFPDRFSGHQFPNYSSELNVNALLLGDSALYLCASSLAGLAQDTQYFGPGTRLTVL.

This chain's CDR3 is CASSQGLQGRAKGYTF. The CDR3 region has the DNA TGTGCCAGCAGCCAAGGGTTGCAGGGGCGGGCTAAAGGCTACACCTTC. This sequence joins TRBV3-1 (or the pseudogene TRBV3-2) and TRBJ1-2, with a weak D call TRBD1 (6 bases). Germline CDR1 reads LGHDT; CDR2 reads YNNKEL (reference sequence). The length of the CDR3 is 16 residues. V dropped 1 base and J dropped 8 bases, with 20 bases sitting between them.

About this clone itself: Different DNA sequences within this sample yield the same CDR3. This CDR3 is CASSIRLAYEQYF. CDR3 DNA: TGTGCCAGTAGTATCAGGCTCGCCTACGAGCAGTACTTC. The rearrangement uses TRBV19 and TRBJ2-7; no clear D. This CDR3 spans 13 amino acids. Germline values: CDR1 LNHDA, CDR2 SQIVND (reference sequence). With 3 bases removed from V and 2 bases from J, the gap between germline ends came to 8 bases. The variable domain in full, completed from reference TRBV19 and TRBJ2-7, reads DGGITQSPKYLFRKEGQNVTLSCEQNLNHDAMYWYRQDPGQGLRLIYYSQIVNDFQKGDIAEGYSVSREKKESFPLTVTSAQKNPTAFYLCASSIRLAYEQYFGPGTRLTVT.

The V call is TRBV6-2 or TRBV6-3, the J call TRBJ2-3; D gene unclear. Trimming left V 5 bases short and J 9 bases short, with 18 bases between. Germline CDR1 is MNHEY and CDR2 is SVGEGT. This CDR3 comprises 14 residues. The CDR3 DNA reads as TGTGCCAGCAGTGGCCTCAGTGGCCCCAGGACGCAGTATTTT. Residues: CASSGLSGPRTQYF.

The V gene is TRBV29-1, the J gene TRBJ2-7; 9 nucleotides line up with TRBD1. V lost 6 bases to trimming and J lost 1 base; unmatched junction nucleotides: 7. This CDR3 has 14 residues. Germline V lookup: CDR1 SQVTM, CDR2 ANQGSEA. CDR3 sequence (DNA): TGCAGCGTGAAACAGGGGGCTGGATCCTACGAGCAGTACTTC. It is translated as CSVKQGAGSYEQYF.

The chain couples TRBV19 to TRBJ1-1; unclear D gene. Per the germline V gene, CDR1 is LNHDA and CDR2 is SQIVND (reference sequence). The CDR3 spans 13 residues. With 5 bases removed from V and 5 bases from J, the gap between germline ends came to 12 bases. The CDR3 spells CASSALTRTEAFF. The CDR3 nucleotides are TGTGCCAGTAGTGCCCTCACACGAACTGAAGCTTTCTTT.

This chain connects TRBV30 to TRBJ1-1, with D uncertain. Trimming stripped 0 bases from V and 4 bases from J, with 12 bases between. From germline, CDR1 is GTSNPN and CDR2 SVGIG (reference sequence). CDR3 length: 14 amino acids. The CDR3 here is CAWSVRQAGTEAFF. CDR3 DNA sequence: TGTGCCTGGAGTGTCCGGCAGGCGGGCACTGAAGCTTTCTTT.

The rearrangement links TRBV7-9 to TRBJ2-7; 8 bases are shared with TRBD1. The CDR3 contains 13 residues. Trimming cost V 7 bases and J 3 bases; bases outside gene matches: 5. Germline V CDR1 and CDR2: SEHNR, FQNEAQ (reference sequence). The CDR3 region is CASTSGGNYEQYF. CDR3 nucleotide sequence: TGTGCCAGCACCTCAGGGGGCAACTACGAGCAGTACTTC.

The chain recombines TRBV19 with TRBJ2-7; the match to TRBD2 covers 7 bases. The V gene's germline CDR1 is LNHDA and CDR2 SQIVND (reference sequence). This CDR3 comprises 14 residues. Losses at the gene ends were 5 bases for V and 1 base for J; bases not matched to a gene: 5. CDR3 nucleotides: TGTGCCAGTAGTGGAAGCGGGGCTTCCTACGAGCAGTACTTC. Translation gives CASSGSGASYEQYF.